In its sample, the clone carrying this TCR beta chain was seen many times. Antigen unknown. Both iRepertoire HTBI primers and Arm-PCR of CDR3 regions were used to build the TCR beta libraries. TCRdb re-analysed the multiplex PCR reads in MiXCR, keeping a single row per CDR3 protein. The sample shows about 200,000 distinct CDR3 sequences, roughly a fifth of them seen only once. The sample's time point: newly diagnosed GD, antithyroid drugs for less than 3 months. Preparation of the TCR library used RNA extracted from PBMCs. This sample was taken from a study of regulatory T cells in long-lasting Graves disease. The CDR3 spans 15 residues. Germline-derived CDR1 and CDR2 are LNHDA and SQIVND (reference sequence). V lost 7 bases and J lost 8, with 23 bases in between. Overall study findings and caveats: Persistent Graves' patients showed less TCR diversity than newly diagnosed patients showed.

These sequences were also reported in another study, on T cells in Graves' hyperthyroidism and ophthalmopathy. As that study records: From stable hyperthyroidism, ophthalmopathy was separated by a 13 V-J model.

This clonotype originated in a woman aged 30 to 39 with Graves disease. Sequenced material: peripheral blood mononuclear cells (PBMCs), taken at new diagnosis, from a patient treated with antithyroid drugs. J is TRBJ1-2 and V is TRBV19, with a possible D match to TRBD1 (6 bases). The CDR3 spells CASNAPAEGVGGYTF. In nucleotides, the CDR3 is TGTGCCAGTAACGCCCCCGCAGAGGGGGTGGGAGGCTACACCTTC.